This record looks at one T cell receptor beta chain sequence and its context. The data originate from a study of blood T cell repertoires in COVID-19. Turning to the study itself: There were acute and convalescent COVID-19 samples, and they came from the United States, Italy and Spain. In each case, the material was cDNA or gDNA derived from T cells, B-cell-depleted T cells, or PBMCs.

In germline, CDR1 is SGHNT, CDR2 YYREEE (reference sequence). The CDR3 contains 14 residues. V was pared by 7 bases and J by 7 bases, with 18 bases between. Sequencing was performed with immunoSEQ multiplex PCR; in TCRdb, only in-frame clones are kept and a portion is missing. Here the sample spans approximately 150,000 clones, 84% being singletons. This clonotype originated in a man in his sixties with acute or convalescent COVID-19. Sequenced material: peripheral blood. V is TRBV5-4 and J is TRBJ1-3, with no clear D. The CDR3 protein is CASSRDISSNTIYF. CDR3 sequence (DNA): TGTGCCAGCTCCCGAGACATCAGTAGTAACACCATATATTTT.